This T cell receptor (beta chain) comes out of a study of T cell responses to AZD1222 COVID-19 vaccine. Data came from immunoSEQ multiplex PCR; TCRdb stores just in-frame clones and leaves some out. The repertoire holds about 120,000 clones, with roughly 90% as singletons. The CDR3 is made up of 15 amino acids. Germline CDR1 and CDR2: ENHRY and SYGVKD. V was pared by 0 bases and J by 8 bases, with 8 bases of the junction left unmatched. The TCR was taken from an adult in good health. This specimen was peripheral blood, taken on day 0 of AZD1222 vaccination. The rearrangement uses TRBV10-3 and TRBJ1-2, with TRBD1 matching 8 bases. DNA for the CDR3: TGTGCCATCAGTGAGTCGAGGCAGGGGGCAGGAGGCTACACCTTC. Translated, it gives CAISESRQGAGGYTF.